Presented here are 20 T cell receptor beta chains from one specimen sequenced in a study of CD8+ T cells in alopecia areata. RNA extraction was followed by reverse transcription into cDNA, which acted as the sequencing template. Assay: immunoSEQ multiplex PCR; the TCRdb copy retains only in-frame clones and omits some. The sample lists 130,000 or so clones, around 49% seen once, with 15% to 20% in the top ten. This sample comprised CD8+ T cells sorted from blood, obtained at week 0. These receptors were obtained from a human donor with alopecia areata.

The chain couples TRBV19 to TRBJ1-6, with 9 bases lining up with TRBD1. The CDR3 loop spans 15 amino acids. The junction had 6 bases not matched to a gene; V was cut back by 7 bases and J by 5 bases. The V gene's germline CDR1 is LNHDA and CDR2 SQIVND (reference sequence). CDR3 nucleotides: TGTGCCAGTACTCGACAGGGGGAAAATAATTCACCCCTCCACTTT. It translates to CASTRQGENNSPLHF.

This clone has just a few counts. The rearrangement links TRBV18 to TRBJ2-4; 11 bases align to TRBD1. J was trimmed by 8 bases and V by 3 bases; bases with no gene match: 9. The CDR3 runs 16 residues. Germline V gene data show CDR1 as KGHSH and CDR2 as LQKENI. The CDR3 bases are TGTGCCAGCTCACCTAACACCGGGACAGGGGGAGACATTCAGTACTTC. This sequence encodes CASSPNTGTGGDIQYF.

The rearrangement joins TRBV27 to TRBJ2-7; TRBD2 matches at 10 bases. Trimming removed 6 bases from V and 5 bases from J; junction bases left unmatched: 1. This CDR3 comprises 12 residues. Per germline, CDR1 MNHEY and CDR2 SMNVEV (reference sequence). This CDR3 reads CASRGLADEQYF. The CDR3 region has the DNA TGTGCCAGCAGAGGACTAGCGGACGAGCAGTACTTC.

This clone was counted only a few times. V is TRBV4-2 and J is TRBJ2-5; 7 bases line up with TRBD1. TRBJ2-7 explains the end of the DNA better; the J call may be wrong. The germline V gene has CDR1 LGHNA and CDR2 YNFKEQ. CDR3 size: 14 residues. In DNA, the CDR3 is TGTGCCAGCAGCGGTATAGGGGGCACCTACGAGCAGTACTTC. It codes for CASSGIGGTYEQYF.

The chain combines TRBV6-5 with TRBJ1-1; D gene unclear. Germline V gives CDR1 MNHEY, CDR2 SVGAGI. This CDR3 comprises 11 residues. The V end lost 2 bases, the J end lost 8 bases, and 6 bases lay between the germline ends. The CDR3 region is CASSYGEEAFF. The CDR3 DNA sequence: TGTGCCAGCAGTTACGGGGAGGAAGCTTTCTTT.

V is TRBV6-5 and J is TRBJ2-3; D not certain. Trimming took off 0 bases at V and 2 bases at J, with 9 bases between the two ends. CDR3 length: 15 amino acids. Germline CDR1 and CDR2: MNHEY and SVGAGI. CDR3 bases: TGTGCCAGCAGTTACTCGCCTTCACCCACAGATACGCAGTATTTT. As protein: CASSYSPSPTDTQYF.

The chain is built from TRBV11-2 and TRBJ2-7, with 7 nucleotides matching TRBD2. The CDR3 has 14 amino acids. The V segment lost 2 bases and the J segment 2 bases; nucleotides outside the gene matches: 3. Germline V gene lookup returns CDR1 SGHAT and CDR2 FQNNGV. The CDR3 sequence is CASSLSGAAYEQYF. The CDR3 DNA is TGTGCCAGCAGCTTAAGCGGGGCCGCCTACGAGCAGTACTTC.

The rearrangement uses TRBV30 and TRBJ2-3; maybe TRBD2 (5 bases). Germline assignment: CDR1 GTSNPN and CDR2 SVGIG (reference sequence). Trimming removed 0 bases from V and 2 bases from J, with 9 bases in between. The CDR3 totals 14 residues. CDR3 in amino acids: CAWSVSGYTDTQYF. The DNA for the CDR3 is TGTGCCTGGAGTGTATCGGGGTACACAGATACGCAGTATTTT.

The J gene is TRBJ1-1, the V gene TRBV5-4; TRBD1 might be the D (5 bases). The CDR3 runs to 15 residues. Germline CDR1 reads SGHNT; CDR2 reads YYREEE (reference sequence). V lost 3 bases, J lost 6 bases, and 18 bases lay in between. CDR3 sequence: CASSSDRRSPPEAFF. Written as DNA, the CDR3 is TGTGCCAGCAGCTCCGACAGACGGAGCCCTCCTGAAGCTTTCTTT.

This clone was recorded only once. CDR3 amino acids: CATSATGTDNEKLFF. CDR3 nucleotides: TGTGCCACCAGCGCGACCGGGACGGACAATGAAAAACTGTTTTTT. The genes are TRBV15 and TRBJ1-4, with D tentatively TRBD1 (5 bases). Trimming pared 5 bases from V and 5 bases from J, leaving 15 bases between. Germline V gives CDR1 LNHNV, CDR2 YYDKDF (reference sequence). This CDR3 spans 15 amino acids.

V is TRBV30 and J is TRBJ1-1; D gene uncertain. Germline CDR1 and CDR2: GTSNPN and SVGIG (reference sequence). Trimming cost V 1 base and J 1 base, with 7 bases left between them. The CDR3 totals 13 residues. For the CDR3, the DNA is TGTGCCTGGAGTGGGTTCGGGAACACTGAAGCTTTCTTT. It is translated as CAWSGFGNTEAFF.

The chain carries TRBV27 and TRBJ1-2; no clear D gene. The germline V gene has CDR1 MNHEY and CDR2 SMNVEV (reference sequence). The CDR3 totals 15 residues. The V end lost 0 bases, the J end lost 1 base, and 9 bases lay between the germline ends. The CDR3, as DNA: TGTGCCAGCAGTTTATCGGTGGGCAGTAACTATGGCTACACCTTC. Translating gives CASSLSVGSNYGYTF.

This clone was detected once. The genes are TRBV29-1 and TRBJ1-3; no firm D call. The V and J ends lost 4 bases and 3 bases respectively, with 7 bases between them. Germline CDR1 is SQVTM and CDR2 is ANQGSEA. The CDR3 contains 12 residues. This chain's CDR3 is CSVVGGGNTIYF. The DNA for the CDR3 is TGCAGCGTTGTAGGCGGTGGAAACACCATATATTTT.

This clone turned up a few times. The chain is built from TRBV7-2 and TRBJ2-1, with 8 bases lining up with TRBD2. The CDR3 runs to 15 residues. V shed 5 bases, J shed 2 bases, and the junction held 5 bases outside the gene matches. Germline assignment: CDR1 SGHTA and CDR2 FQGNSA. The CDR3 DNA follows: TGTGCCAGCAGCGCTAGCGGGTCTACCTACAATGAGCAGTTCTTC. Translating gives CASSASGSTYNEQFF.

The count of this clone is one. The chain combines TRBV5-6 with TRBJ1-1, with TRBD1 as a possible D gene (5 bases). The CDR3 has 13 residues. Germline V gene lookup returns CDR1 SGHDT and CDR2 YYEEEE. Deletions cut 4 bases from V and 0 bases from J, with 7 bases between. This chain's CDR3 is CASSTTVNTEAFF. The CDR3 region has the DNA TGTGCCAGCAGCACGACAGTGAACACTGAAGCTTTCTTT.

The genes are TRBV7-9 and TRBJ1-1, with D possibly being TRBD1 (5 bases). Germline CDR1 reads SEHNR; CDR2 reads FQNEAQ (reference sequence). The CDR3 spans 12 residues. Between the trimmed V and J ends, which lost 5 bases and 4 bases, there was a span of 8 bases. The CDR3 region is CASSNQGTEAFF. In DNA form, the CDR3 reads TGTGCCAGCAGCAACCAGGGCACTGAAGCTTTCTTT.

This clone showed up just a few times. V and J are TRBV15 and TRBJ1-4; D remains unclear. Germline CDR1 and CDR2: LNHNV and YYDKDF (reference sequence). CDR3 length equals 16 residues. Trimming took off 0 bases at V and 5 bases at J, with 13 bases between the two ends. CDR3 nucleotides: TGTGCCACCAGCAGAGATTATGAGGGTATGAATGAAAAACTGTTTTTT. It specifies CATSRDYEGMNEKLFF.

This clone has only one observation. The chain couples TRBV30 to TRBJ1-1; D call uncertain. The V end was cut by 0 bases, the J end by 4 bases, with 12 bases between. In germline, CDR1 is GTSNPN, CDR2 SVGIG (reference sequence). The CDR3 has 14 residues. CDR3 in DNA: TGTGCCTGGAGTGTGCACTATGGGAGCACTGAAGCTTTCTTT. It yields the protein CAWSVHYGSTEAFF.

This clone has more than one count but fewer than ten. The chain couples TRBV29-1 to TRBJ2-2; D unclear. Germline V gene data show CDR1 as SQVTM and CDR2 as ANQGSEA. V was pared by 7 bases and J by 5 bases, with 11 bases between. The CDR3 runs 12 residues. The CDR3 DNA reads as TGCAGCGCCTGGGCCGCGACCGGGGAGCTGTTTTTT. It encodes CSAWAATGELFF.

This clone was seen at least ten times. The chain recombines TRBV27 with TRBJ2-1; TRBD2 matches 9 bases. V dropped 5 bases and J dropped 7; count of bases not matched to a gene: 9. Germline CDR1 MNHEY, CDR2 SMNVEV (reference sequence). The CDR3 consists of 15 residues. For the CDR3, the DNA is TGTGCCAGCAGTCGTAGCGGGGGCTATGAAAATGAGCAGTTCTTC. Its protein is CASSRSGGYENEQFF.